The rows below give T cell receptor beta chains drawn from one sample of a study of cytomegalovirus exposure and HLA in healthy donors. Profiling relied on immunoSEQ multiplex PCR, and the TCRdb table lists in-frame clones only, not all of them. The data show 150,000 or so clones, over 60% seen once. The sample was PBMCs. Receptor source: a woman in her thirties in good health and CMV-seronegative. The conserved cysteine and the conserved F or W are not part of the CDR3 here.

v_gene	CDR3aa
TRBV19	ASTNAHETGSGSPLH
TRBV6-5	ASSSDRRETQY
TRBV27	ASSIRLGGYEAF
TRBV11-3	ASSSGQGGRETQY
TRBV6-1	ASREQGLTFSTDTQY
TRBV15	ATSNGLVGHTQY
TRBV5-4	ASSLGAADYGYT
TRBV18	ASSPGGGNQPQH
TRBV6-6	ASSYSRTGDEQY
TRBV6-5	ASSETSGGYNEQF
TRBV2	ASRDRAGANVLT
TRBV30	AWSVPALRGEKLF
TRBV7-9	ASSRVAGSANTIY
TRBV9	ASSVGLAAWETQY
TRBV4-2	ASSQGELAVTGELF
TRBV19	ASSIGDEQF
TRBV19	ASIPARGLAGGSYEQY
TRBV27	ASSLWRGTEAF
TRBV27	ASSWLPGQEANTEAF
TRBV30	AWGELGYT
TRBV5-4	ASSLAVTGYDYGYT
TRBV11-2	ASSTRFQTLARDTGELF
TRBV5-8	ASSLSGTDSYYGYT
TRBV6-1	ASNGQGDSPLH